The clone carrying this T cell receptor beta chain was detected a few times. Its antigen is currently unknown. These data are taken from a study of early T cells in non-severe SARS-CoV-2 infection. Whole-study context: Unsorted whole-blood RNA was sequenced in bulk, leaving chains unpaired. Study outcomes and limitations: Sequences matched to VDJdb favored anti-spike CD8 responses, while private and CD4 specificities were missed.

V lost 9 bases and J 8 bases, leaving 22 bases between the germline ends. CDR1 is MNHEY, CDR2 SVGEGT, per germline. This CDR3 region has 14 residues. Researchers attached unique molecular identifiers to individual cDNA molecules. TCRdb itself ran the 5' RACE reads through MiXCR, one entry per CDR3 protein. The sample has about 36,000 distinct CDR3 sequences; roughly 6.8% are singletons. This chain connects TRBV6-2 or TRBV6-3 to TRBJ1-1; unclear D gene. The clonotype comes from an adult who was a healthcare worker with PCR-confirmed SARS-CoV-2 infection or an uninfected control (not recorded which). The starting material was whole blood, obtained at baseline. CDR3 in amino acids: CASTLDLQPTEAFF. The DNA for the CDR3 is TGTGCCAGTACACTTGATCTCCAACCAACGGAAGCTTTCTTT.